The 17 T cell receptor beta chains presented below share a single source sample, sequenced in a study of blood T cell repertoires in COVID-19. The assay was immunoSEQ multiplex PCR, and TCRdb's table has in-frame clones only and misses some. The table records tens of thousands of clones, about 90% of them present only once. Material for sequencing was peripheral blood. The receptors originated from a woman of 80 years or more with acute or convalescent COVID-19.

The chain has TRBV5-1 and TRBJ1-2; 9 positions agree with TRBD1. CDR3 length: 14 residues. V gave up 6 bases and J gave up 4 bases; unmatched junction bases: 7. CDR1 SGHRS and CDR2 YFSETQ come from the germline V gene. The DNA for the CDR3 is TGCGCCAGCACCCCCGGGACAGGGCCCTATGGCTACACCTTC. Protein sequence: CASTPGTGPYGYTF.

The chain carries TRBV5-1 and TRBJ2-4, with D perhaps TRBD2 (5 bases). Germline V lookup: CDR1 SGHRS, CDR2 YFSETQ. The CDR3 runs to 13 residues. V lost 6 bases and J lost 7, with 14 bases in between. In DNA form, the CDR3 reads TGCGCCAGCAATCCGGGGTCGGGGAACATTCAGTACTTC. It yields the protein CASNPGSGNIQYF.

The chain carries TRBV4-1 and TRBJ1-3; possible D gene TRBD1, 5 bases. V lost 0 bases to trimming and J lost 0 bases, with 15 bases between them. The CDR3 has 18 residues. Germline assignment: CDR1 MGHRA and CDR2 YSYEKL. Here the CDR3 DNA reads TGCGCCAGCAGCCAAGATCCCCTCGACAGCGTCTCTGGAAACACCATATATTTT. Its protein is CASSQDPLDSVSGNTIYF.

The rearrangement uses TRBV7-9 and TRBJ2-5, with a weak D call TRBD2 (5 bases). The CDR3 has 15 amino acids. Per germline, CDR1 SEHNR and CDR2 FQNEAQ (reference sequence). V was pared by 1 base and J by 1 base, with 10 bases between. The CDR3 nucleotides read TGTGCCAGCAGCTTAGAGCTAGGAGGCCAAGAGACCCAGTACTTC. Its translation is CASSLELGGQETQYF.

The chain employs TRBV5-1 and TRBJ2-7, with TRBD1 matching over 7 bases. This CDR3 has 14 residues. V was clipped by 2 bases and J by 2 bases; unmatched bases: 4. Germline V gene lookup returns CDR1 SGHRS and CDR2 YFSETQ. The CDR3 loop is CASSFLTGAYEQYF. CDR3 sequence (DNA): TGCGCCAGCAGCTTCCTCACAGGGGCCTACGAGCAGTACTTC.

The CDR3 protein is CASSLGSDRSNYGYTF. The CDR3 region has the DNA TGTGCCAGCAGCTTAGGAAGTGACAGGTCAAACTATGGCTACACCTTC. V usage is TRBV7-9 and J usage is TRBJ1-2; possibly TRBD1 for D (6 bases). CDR1 is SEHNR and CDR2 is FQNEAQ in the germline V gene (reference sequence). V was trimmed by 1 base and J by 2 bases, leaving 14 bases between them. The CDR3 is 16 residues long.

The rearrangement links TRBV2 to TRBJ1-2; D might be TRBD1 (5 bases). V was trimmed by 7 bases and J by 0 bases, leaving 15 bases between them. The CDR3 consists of 15 residues. Germline CDR1 is SNHLY and CDR2 is FYNNEI. The CDR3 bases are TGTGCCAGCACCCCCGGGGGGAGAACTAACTATGGCTACACCTTC. It specifies CASTPGGRTNYGYTF.

The chain combines TRBV7-2 with TRBJ1-6, with no clear D. This CDR3 has 13 amino acids. The V end lost 5 bases, the J end lost 7 bases, and 9 bases lay between the germline ends. Germline values: CDR1 SGHTA, CDR2 FQGNSA. CDR3 in amino acids: CASSEQTNSPLHF. As DNA, the CDR3 is TGTGCCAGCAGCGAACAGACAAATTCACCCCTCCACTTT.

This CDR3 is CAWGRQLQETQYF. The CDR3 DNA follows: TGTGCCTGGGGCAGACAGCTCCAAGAGACCCAGTACTTC. V usage is TRBV30 and J usage is TRBJ2-5; a weak D match, TRBD1 (5 bases). This CDR3 has 13 amino acids. V dropped 5 bases and J dropped 1 base, with 11 bases sitting between them. CDR1 and CDR2 from the germline V gene are GTSNPN and SVGIG (reference sequence). The variable domain in full, completed from reference TRBV30 and TRBJ2-5, reads SQTIHQWPATLVQPVGSPLSLECTVEGTSNPNLYWYRQAAGRGLQLLFYSVGIGQISSEVPQNLSASRPQDRQFILSSKKLLLSDSGFYLCAWGRQLQETQYFGPGTRLLVL.

V is TRBV3-1 (or the pseudogene TRBV3-2) and J is TRBJ1-2, with 10 bases matching TRBD1. This CDR3 is built from 15 residues. V trimming: 3 bases; J trimming: 3 bases; junction bases outside the gene matches: 4. CDR1 is LGHDT, CDR2 YNNKEL, per germline (reference sequence). The CDR3 DNA sequence: TGTGCCAGCAGCCAGGAAGGACAGGGGGACTATGGCTACACCTTC. It is translated as CASSQEGQGDYGYTF.

The chain is built from TRBV10-1 and TRBJ2-1; D possibly corresponds to TRBD1 (6 bases). Germline-derived CDR1 and CDR2 are WNHNN and SYGVQD (reference sequence). CDR3 size: 14 residues. V was cut by 6 bases and J by 8 bases, with 17 bases left in between. This CDR3 is CASSNFHQGHEQFF. CDR3 nucleotides: TGCGCCAGCAGCAATTTTCACCAGGGGCATGAGCAGTTCTTC.

The sample holds one count of this clone. The chain recombines TRBV13 with TRBJ1-1; TRBD1 agrees at 7 bases. In germline, CDR1 is PRHDT, CDR2 FYEKMQ (reference sequence). After removal of 2 bases from V and 3 bases from J, the junction contained 6 bases not matched to a gene. There are 15 residues in the CDR3. CDR3: CASSLKDRPHTEAFF. The CDR3, as DNA: TGTGCCAGCAGCTTAAAGGACAGGCCTCACACTGAAGCTTTCTTT.

The chain joins TRBV5-5 to TRBJ1-1; 7 positions match TRBD1. CDR3 size: 17 residues. The junction had 9 bases not matched to a gene; V was cut back by 0 bases and J by 1 base. The V gene's germline CDR1 is SGHKS and CDR2 YYEKEE (reference sequence). CDR3 in amino acids: CASSLGGEGGRNTEAFF. CDR3 sequence (DNA): TGTGCCAGCAGCTTGGGCGGGGAAGGGGGCCGGAACACTGAAGCTTTCTTT.

The chain joins TRBV5-6 to TRBJ1-1; 9 positions match TRBD1. V dropped 1 base and J dropped 6; count of bases not matched to a gene: 4. The length of the CDR3 is 14 residues. Per the germline V gene, CDR1 is SGHDT and CDR2 is YYEEEE. CDR3 nucleotides: TGTGCCAGCAGCTTGATCGGACAGGGGTCTGAAGCTTTCTTT. Protein sequence: CASSLIGQGSEAFF.

The V gene is TRBV2, the J gene TRBJ1-6; 7 bases are a match to TRBD1. Germline V lookup: CDR1 SNHLY, CDR2 FYNNEI. This CDR3 contains 13 residues. V trimming: 4 bases; J trimming: 10 bases; junction bases outside the gene matches: 4. The CDR3 reads CASSVQGGSPLHF. The CDR3, as DNA: TGTGCCAGCAGTGTTCAGGGGGGATCACCCCTCCACTTT.

This chain uses TRBV5-4 with TRBJ2-5; a possible D gene is TRBD2 (6 bases). The V and J ends lost 0 bases and 7 bases respectively, with 16 bases between them. Germline CDR1 is SGHNT and CDR2 is YYREEE (reference sequence). CDR3 length: 15 amino acids. The CDR3 region is CASSLAEEGSRTQYF. Written as DNA, the CDR3 is TGTGCCAGCAGCTTGGCCGAGGAGGGCTCAAGGACCCAGTACTTC. Full variable domain (missing parts from reference TRBV5-4 and TRBJ2-5): ETGVTQSPTHLIKTRGQQVTLRCSSQSGHNTVSWYQQALGQGPQFIFQYYREEENGRGNFPPRFSGLQFPNYSSELNVNALELDDSALYLCASSLAEEGSRTQYFGPGTRLLVL.

The V and J genes are TRBV2 and TRBJ1-6; TRBD1 aligns across 9 bases. J gave up 7 bases and V 4 bases, and 2 bases lay outside the gene matches. Germline CDR1 SNHLY, CDR2 FYNNEI. CDR3 length: 14 residues. CDR3 bases: TGTGCCAGCAGTGGGGGGACAGGGAATTCACCCCTCCACTTT. Protein: CASSGGTGNSPLHF.